This entry describes one T cell receptor beta chain. This specimen comes from a study of shared clonotypes between healthy human individuals. A deep-level run was used for the assay. Sequenced by immunoSEQ multiplex PCR; TCRdb stores in-frame clones only, minus some. Counted here are some 1.5 million clones, around 95% occurring once; the ten biggest clones make up 0.95% to 1.5%. The CDR3 extends over 13 amino acids. CDR1 and CDR2 (germline): SGHNT, YYREEE (reference sequence). V gave up 0 bases and J gave up 14 bases, with 14 bases separating them. Sequenced sample: naive CD4+ T cells sorted from blood. Documented subset: CD45RA+ positively selected. This clonotype originated in a man aged 25-45 years in good health. This chain connects TRBV5-4 to TRBJ1-4; the D is unclear. The CDR3 coding sequence is TGTGCCAGCAGCTTGGACAGTGAGACGTTGCTGTTTTTT. Its protein product is CASSLDSETLLFF.